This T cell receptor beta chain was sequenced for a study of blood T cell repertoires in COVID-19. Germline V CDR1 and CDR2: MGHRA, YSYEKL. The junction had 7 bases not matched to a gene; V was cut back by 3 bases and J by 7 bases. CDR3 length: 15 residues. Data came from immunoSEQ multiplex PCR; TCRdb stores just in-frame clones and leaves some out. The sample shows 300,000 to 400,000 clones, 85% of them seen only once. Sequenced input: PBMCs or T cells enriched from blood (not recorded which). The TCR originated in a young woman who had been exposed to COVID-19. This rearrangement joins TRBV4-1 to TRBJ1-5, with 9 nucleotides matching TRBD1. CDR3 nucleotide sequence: TGCGCCAGCAGCCAGGCCGGGACAGGGTACCAGCCCCAGCATTTT. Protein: CASSQAGTGYQPQHF.